This TCR beta chain was retrieved from a study of OX40 agonist ivuxolimab in advanced cancers. As for the study more broadly: Ivuxolimab, which targeted the costimulatory receptor OX40 (CD134), was an agonistic, fully human IgG2 monoclonal antibody. Peripheral TCRbeta sequencing was intended to test whether TCR sequence diversity was altered and clonal T-cell expansion was caused by ivuxolimab. Prior anti-PD-1, anti-PD-L1 or anti-CTLA-4 therapy was permitted, and 40% of dose-escalation patients had received checkpoint inhibitors. Partial responses occurred in three dose-escalation patients, of whom one had hepatocellular carcinoma and two had cutaneous melanoma. Of the approximately 54 patients in dose escalation, 19 had hepatocellular carcinoma, approximately 15 had melanoma, 9 had renal cell carcinoma and 9 had head and neck cancer. Intravenous ivuxolimab was administered to patients every 2 weeks at six dose levels: 0.01, 0.1, 0.3, 1.5, 3 and 10 mg/kg. A male proportion of about 79% and a mean age of approximately 58 years, ranging from roughly 23 to 79, were recorded for the dose-escalation cohort. The paper covers the monotherapy dose-escalation part of the phase I ivuxolimab trial, which included N of about 50 patients. What the research found in general, with its limitations: After ivuxolimab, expanded clones were on average more numerous among CD8+ T cells than among CD4+ T cells. Clonal expansion of both CD4+ and CD8+ blood T cells was observed from baseline to week 6 at doses 0.1 to 3.0 mg/kg. Low levels of normalized T-cell clonal expansion were also seen in some patients who did not respond. Which antigens the clonally expanded peripheral T cells were specific for was not determined. Partial responders in the 0.1-3.0 mg/kg groups had among the lowest normalized peripheral clonal expansion, especially among CD8+ T cells.

The trial excluded patients who had a history of autoimmune disease or were on systemic immunosuppression. In every dose cohort, peripheral blood was drawn for TCR sequencing at baseline, cycle 4 day 1, and cycle 7 day 1. Samples were obtained from an open-label, multicenter, first-in-human phase I dose-escalation trial of ivuxolimab. Adults with locally advanced or metastatic melanoma, renal cell carcinoma, hepatocellular carcinoma or head and neck squamous cell carcinoma were enrolled in the trial. CD4+ and CD8+ T cells were sorted separately from peripheral blood before TCR sequencing. Unmatched junction bases come to 5, with V trimmed by 3 bases and J by 12 bases. The CDR3 numbers 12 residues from cysteine through phenylalanine. The retained sequence is limited to the CDR3, 36 bases, with the frame set at the first base. The CDR1 and CDR2 encoded by the germline V gene (reference sequence) are SEHNR and FQNEAQ.

Points on this clone: Its cognate antigen has yet to be identified. No base quality values were provided; no much bigger clone lies one nucleotide off.

For sequencing of the TCRbeta CDR3 region, genomic DNA was extracted from the sorted cells. TCRbeta CDR3 regions were sequenced using the immunoSEQ Assay. TCRdb carries this immuneACCESS record with in-frame sequences only. Its versions omit some clonotypes, under half of them owing to an unresolved V gene in the studies checked, with the rest unexplained. Here the sample has approximately 15,000 clones; about four fifths occur a single time. Of the sample, roughly 24% is held by the ten largest clones. The sample here was CD4+ or CD8+ T cells sorted from blood, taken in a trial of the OX40 agonist ivuxolimab. This clonotype originated in an adult with an advanced solid tumor such as melanoma, head and neck, liver or kidney cancer. Recombination linked TRBV7-9 to TRBJ2-7, and 10 junctional nucleotides match TRBD1. The CDR3 protein is CASSLTGGNMYF. The sequenced DNA is TGTGCCAGCAGCTTGACAGGGGGCAATATGTACTTC.